The clone carrying this T cell receptor (beta chain) has more than one count but fewer than ten. Generated by immunoSEQ multiplex PCR, the TCRdb table keeps only in-frame clones and is missing some. The sample holds hundreds of thousands of clones, roughly 70% seen once. Germline lookup yields CDR1 MNHEY and CDR2 SMNVEV (reference sequence). V was shortened by 10 bases and J by 2 bases, with 14 bases between the two germline ends. The CDR3 contains 13 residues. The data originate from a study of shared clonotypes between healthy human individuals. This receptor was taken from a woman in her twenties or thirties in good health. Sequenced material: memory CD4+ T cells sorted from blood. The sample's subset: CD45RA-negative fraction. The chain joins TRBV27 to TRBJ1-1; possibly TRBD1 for D (5 bases). The CDR3 nucleotides are TGTGCCACTCACGGACACTTTAACACTGAAGCTTTCTTT. Translating it yields CATHGHFNTEAFF.